This is a list of T cell receptor beta chains from one sample in a study of post-analysis software for immune sequencing data. One entry per CDR3 protein results from TCRdb running MiXCR on the PCR reads. The repertoire holds about 500,000 distinct CDR3 sequences, roughly 45% seen once, with roughly an eighth in the top ten. The material sequenced was blood. The receptor set was obtained from a girl aged 10-17 years with multiple sclerosis. CDR3s include the opening cysteine and the closing phenylalanine or tryptophan. Each record gives: D gene, J gene, V gene, clone size, CDR3 DNA, CDR3 protein. A D gene is named only where the DNA matches it firmly. Not every row has a clone size; where given, it reads once, few, many or a size class.

D: .
J: TRBJ2-5
V: TRBV25-1
size: few
DNA: TGTGCCAGCAGTGCGGGATTCCAAGAGACCCAGTACTTC
CDR3: CASSAGFQETQYF

D: .
J: TRBJ2-5
V: TRBV4-1
size: few
DNA: TGCGCCAGCAGCCAAGATAGAACAGGGGAGACCCAGTACTTC
CDR3: CASSQDRTGETQYF

D: .
J: TRBJ1-1
V: TRBV5-1
size: .
DNA: TGCGCCAGCAGCTTGGCCGGTGCAGGGGTTAACACTGAAGCTTTCTTT
CDR3: CASSLAGAGVNTEAFF

D: TRBD2
J: TRBJ2-4
V: TRBV7-9
size: .
DNA: TGTGCCAGCAGCTTGCCCGGACTAGCGGGAGGAATAAACATTCAGTACTTC
CDR3: CASSLPGLAGGINIQYF

D: TRBD2
J: TRBJ2-5
V: TRBV28
size: .
DNA: TGTGCCAGCAGTTTCCCTTCCCCAGGGACTAGCGCACAAGAGACCCAGTACTTC
CDR3: CASSFPSPGTSAQETQYF

D: TRBD1
J: TRBJ2-3
V: TRBV27
size: .
DNA: TGTGCCAGCAGCCACACCCGGACAGGGGGCACAGATACGCAGTATTTT
CDR3: CASSHTRTGGTDTQYF

D: .
J: TRBJ2-5
V: TRBV10-3
size: .
DNA: TGTGCCATCAGTGAAGCAGGGTCCGCCGGGGAGATCCAGTACTTC
CDR3: CAISEAGSAGEIQYF

D: TRBD2
J: TRBJ2-3
V: TRBV7-2
size: .
DNA: TGTGCCAGCAGCTTAGATCCTAGCGGGATCGAAGTCACAGATACGCAGTATTTT
CDR3: CASSLDPSGIEVTDTQYF

D: .
J: TRBJ1-2
V: TRBV27
size: .
DNA: TGTGCCAGCAGAGGTGGGAGGGCAGTTACCTATGGTGGCTACACCTTC
CDR3: CASRGGRAVTYGGYTF

D: TRBD2
J: TRBJ2-3
V: TRBV5-1
size: few
DNA: TGCGCCAGCAGCTTGATGCTAGCGGGAGGAATAGATACGCAGTATTTT
CDR3: CASSLMLAGGIDTQYF

D: TRBD2
J: TRBJ2-1
V: TRBV20-1
size: .
DNA: TGCAGTGCTAGAGGCCTAGCGGTGGTCTACAATGAGCAGTTCTTC
CDR3: CSARGLAVVYNEQFF

D: .
J: TRBJ2-3
V: TRBV20-1
size: .
DNA: TGCAGTGCTAGAGATTGGCCCAGCACAGATACGCAGTATTTT
CDR3: CSARDWPSTDTQYF

D: .
J: TRBJ1-4
V: TRBV28
size: once
DNA: TGTGCCAGCGGGGAGAAGGGGGAAAAACGGTTTTTT
CDR3: CASGEKGEKRFF

D: .
J: TRBJ1-2
V: TRBV20-1
size: few
DNA: TGCAGTGCTAGAGGCGGGTACGGCTACACCTTC
CDR3: CSARGGYGYTF

D: TRBD2
J: TRBJ2-1
V: TRBV6-1
size: few
DNA: TGTGCCAGCACCCCAGGATATAGTCTAGCGGGAGCCTATGAGCAGTTCTTC
CDR3: CASTPGYSLAGAYEQFF

D: .
J: TRBJ2-3
V: TRBV10-1
size: few
DNA: TGCGCCAGCAGTGAGACAGGGTACCCAGATACGCAGTATTTT
CDR3: CASSETGYPDTQYF

D: .
J: TRBJ2-5
V: TRBV4-1
size: .
DNA: TGCGCCAGCAGCCGATCAGGTGACCAAGAGACCCAGTACTTC
CDR3: CASSRSGDQETQYF

D: .
J: TRBJ2-3
V: TRBV5-4
size: few
DNA: TGTGCCAGCAGCTTGGAGGGCGTTGTAAACACAGATACGCAGTATTTT
CDR3: CASSLEGVVNTDTQYF

D: .
J: TRBJ2-5
V: TRBV21-1
size: few
DNA: TGTGCCAGCAGCAAAGCGGTGGCAGGAGGAGAGACCCAGTACTTC
CDR3: CASSKAVAGGETQYF

D: TRBD2
J: TRBJ2-3
V: TRBV7-9
size: .
DNA: TGTGCCAGCAGCTGGGGGACTAGCGGAGCCAAGGAGAGGGATACGCAGTATTTT
CDR3: CASSWGTSGAKERDTQYF

D: TRBD1
J: TRBJ2-7
V: TRBV27
size: .
DNA: TGTGCCAGCAGTTTCGGTCTCGGACAGGCGGCAACCTACGAGCAGTACTTC
CDR3: CASSFGLGQAATYEQYF

D: .
J: TRBJ2-7
V: TRBV16
size: .
DNA: TGTGCCAGCAGCCAATTCTTTCCGGGACCCTACGAGCAGTACTTC
CDR3: CASSQFFPGPYEQYF

D: .
J: TRBJ1-5
V: TRBV28
size: once
DNA: TGTGCCAGCAGTTTAGCTCAGACTAGCAATCAGCCCCAGCATTTT
CDR3: CASSLAQTSNQPQHF

D: TRBD2
J: TRBJ2-7
V: TRBV7-9
size: .
DNA: TGTGCCAGCAGCGACTCTAGCGGGAGTGAGCAGTACTTC
CDR3: CASSDSSGSEQYF

D: .
J: TRBJ1-1
V: TRBV12-5
size: once
DNA: TGTGCTAGTGGTTTGAACGGGATTGCAGCTTTCTTT
CDR3: CASGLNGIAAFF

D: .
J: TRBJ2-3
V: TRBV12-3/TRBV12-4
size: .
DNA: TGTGCCAGCGGCAGGGAGGGCACAGATACGCAGTATTTT
CDR3: CASGREGTDTQYF

D: .
J: TRBJ2-7
V: TRBV6-1
size: many
DNA: TGTGCCAGCAGTGAAGCACCCGACAGCTACGAGCAGTACTTC
CDR3: CASSEAPDSYEQYF

D: TRBD2
J: TRBJ2-3
V: TRBV5-1
size: .
DNA: TGCGCCAGCAGCTTGGGTCCTAGCGGGACCACAGATACGCAGTATTTT
CDR3: CASSLGPSGTTDTQYF

D: TRBD2
J: TRBJ2-7
V: TRBV5-4
size: .
DNA: TGTGCCAGCAGCTCATCTTCTAGCGGGAGGACCTACGAGCAGTACTTC
CDR3: CASSSSSSGRTYEQYF

D: TRBD1
J: TRBJ1-5
V: TRBV29-1
size: .
DNA: TGCAGCGTTACGACAGGGTCCGGCAATCAGCCCCAGCATTTT
CDR3: CSVTTGSGNQPQHF

D: .
J: TRBJ2-6
V: TRBV3-1
size: .
DNA: TGTGCCAGCAGCCCCCTCCTGGAGTGGGTTTCTGGGGCCAACGTCCTGACTTTC
CDR3: CASSPLLEWVSGANVLTF